This T cell receptor beta chain was identified in a study of Tregs in tolerant kidney transplant recipients. About the study: The nonmyeloablative bone marrow transplants came from related graft donors, with transient mixed chimerism.

V shed 4 bases and J 9 bases; nucleotides not matched to a gene: 8. The CDR3 is made up of 13 amino acids. Germline-derived CDR1 and CDR2 are SQVTM and ANQGSEA. Unstimulated Tregs (CD4+CD25+CD127-) and CD4+CD25- non-Tregs were sorted from PBMCs. Repertoires were generated with immunoSEQ multiplex PCR, while TCRdb's copy carries only in-frame clones and drops some. The sample contains some 64,000 clones, less than 98% of which appear only once. V gene TRBV29-1 combines with J gene TRBJ2-7, with TRBD2 identical over 11 bases. This clonotype was obtained from a human donor who received a combined kidney and bone marrow transplant. The source was Tregs from blood, collected before the transplant. CDR3 DNA: TGCAGCGTTGGACTAGCGGGACCCACCGGGCAGTACTTC. It is translated as CSVGLAGPTGQYF.